The entry below describes one TCR beta chain. Its cognate antigen is unknown. TCRdb reprocessed the reads via MiXCR and lists one record per CDR3 protein. The table shows approximately 500,000 distinct CDR3 sequences, with more than 30% occurring only once. The record originates from a study of T cell repertoires in cytomegalovirus infection. Study background: CMV epitopes in the study were HLA-C-restricted (recently identified) and HLA-B-restricted (well studied). A matching HLA type, together with CMV infection, was signaled by public TCR beta signatures.

Study results and caveats: Identification of carriers of CMV plus the relevant HLA was achieved through cumulative public TCR beta family frequency. Within the response measured ex vivo, HLA-C-restricted CMV-specific TCR beta clonotypes were dominant.

Germline V gene lookup returns CDR1 SNHLY and CDR2 FYNNEI. The CDR3 totals 13 residues. V lost 4 bases and J lost 4; bases outside the gene matches: 3. The clonotype comes from a human donor in good health (CMV status not recorded). Some clones in this sample may be carry-over from other donors' samples. The starting material was cultured PBMCs, obtained from culture after CMV antigen stimulation. The chain combines TRBV2 with TRBJ2-5, with 7 bases fitting TRBD1. The CDR3 here is CASSGDRPETQYF. DNA for the CDR3: TGTGCCAGCAGTGGGGACAGACCAGAGACCCAGTACTTC.